The clone carrying this T cell receptor (beta chain) was counted only a few times. Its target is not known. The source of the sample is a study of cytomegalovirus exposure and HLA in healthy donors. PCR employed 60 Vbeta and 13 Jbeta primers. Only in-frame clones appear in the TCRdb table, and some are missing; sequencing was by immunoSEQ multiplex PCR. The data contain around 120,000 clones, roughly 79% of them singletons. Study-wide results and caveats: Cytomegalovirus-associated status was assigned to about 170 TCR beta chains.

The CDR3 has 17 amino acids. The germline gives CDR1 MGHRA, CDR2 YSYEKL. V was clipped by 0 bases and J by 1 base, with 15 bases between them. The gene calls are TRBV4-1 and TRBJ2-5; perhaps TRBD2 as D (5 bases). This receptor was obtained from a man between 18 and 29 years old in good health and CMV-seronegative. Sequencing was done on a sample of PBMCs. The CDR3: CASSQEENLDFQETQYF. DNA of the CDR3: TGCGCCAGCAGCCAAGAAGAAAATCTGGACTTCCAAGAGACCCAGTACTTC.